These 18 T cell receptor beta chains were all obtained from the same sample, sequenced in a study of blood T cell repertoires in COVID-19. Sequenced by immunoSEQ multiplex PCR; TCRdb stores in-frame clones only, minus some. The sample lists some 250,000 clones; around 83% were seen once. Sequenced: peripheral blood. The receptor source for this set is a man between 25 and 39 years old who had recovered from COVID-19.

V and J are TRBV7-2 and TRBJ2-1, with TRBD2 as a possible D gene (5 bases). The CDR3 extends over 13 amino acids. Germline V gives CDR1 SGHTA, CDR2 FQGNSA. The V end lost 0 bases, the J end lost 7 bases, and 7 bases lay between the germline ends. The CDR3 sequence: CASSLAGVNEQFF. As DNA, the CDR3 is TGTGCCAGCAGCTTAGCCGGGGTGAATGAGCAGTTCTTC.

This sequence joins TRBV6-1 and TRBJ1-1, with 8 bases lining up with TRBD1. The V gene's germline CDR1 is MNHNS and CDR2 SASEGT. Unmatched junction bases numbered 8, after V lost 0 bases and J lost 5 bases. This CDR3 is built from 16 residues. CDR3 loop: CASSEAQGAPVTEAFF. CDR3 sequence (DNA): TGTGCCAGCAGTGAAGCTCAGGGGGCGCCGGTGACTGAAGCTTTCTTT.

The DNA for the CDR3 is TGTGCCAGCAGCTTGACAGGTAGCAATCAGCCCCAGCATTTT. Its translation: CASSLTGSNQPQHF. The genes are TRBV5-5 and TRBJ1-5; maybe TRBD1 (5 bases). The V and J ends lost 1 base and 0 bases respectively, with 5 bases between them. Per the germline V gene, CDR1 is SGHKS and CDR2 is YYEKEE (reference sequence). This CDR3 comprises 14 residues.

The chain carries TRBV28 and TRBJ1-6, with D maybe TRBD1 (5 bases). CDR1 and CDR2 (germline): MDHEN, SYDVKM. V lost 4 bases to trimming and J lost 1 base, with 11 bases between them. This CDR3 is built from 16 residues. CDR3: CASSWTRRSYNSPLHF. The CDR3 region has the DNA TGTGCCAGCAGTTGGACAAGACGGTCCTATAATTCACCCCTCCACTTT.

This clone occurred a few times. V gene TRBV3-1 (or the pseudogene TRBV3-2) combines with J gene TRBJ2-5; no reliable D call. Germline V gene sequence: CDR1 LGHDT, CDR2 YNNKEL (reference sequence). V was shortened by 0 bases and J by 1 base, with 9 bases between the two germline ends. There are 15 residues in the CDR3. The CDR3 nucleotides are TGTGCCAGCAGCCAAGACCCCGACACCCAAGAGACCCAGTACTTC. Translation gives CASSQDPDTQETQYF.

A few counts support this clone. CDR3 protein: CASSPSSENEQYF. The CDR3, as DNA: TGTGCCAGCAGTCCTAGCAGCGAAAACGAGCAGTACTTC. The rearrangement links TRBV6-6 to TRBJ2-7, with D possibly being TRBD2 (5 bases). The CDR3 sequence is 13 residues long. Germline V lookup: CDR1 MNHNY, CDR2 SVGAGI (reference sequence). The V gene lost 5 bases and the J gene lost 5 bases, with 13 bases spanning the gap.

This clone was seen a single time. V gene TRBV3-1 (or the pseudogene TRBV3-2) combines with J gene TRBJ2-5; D perhaps matches TRBD1 (6 bases). CDR3 size: 13 residues. CDR1 is LGHDT, CDR2 YNNKEL, per germline (reference sequence). V was trimmed by 4 bases and J by 9 bases, leaving 15 bases between them. CDR3 in amino acids: CASSLGTHEPQYF. CDR3 coding DNA: TGTGCCAGCAGCCTTGGGACACACGAGCCCCAGTACTTC.

V and J are TRBV10-1 and TRBJ2-1, with 8 bases identical to TRBD1. The length of the CDR3 is 16 residues. V trimming: 5 bases; J trimming: 8 bases; junction bases outside the gene matches: 14. Germline assignment: CDR1 WNHNN and CDR2 SYGVQD (reference sequence). For the CDR3, the DNA is TGCGCCAGCAGTAGCCGACAGGGGTGGTCCTCGGATGAGCAGTTCTTC. Translation: CASSSRQGWSSDEQFF.

The chain has TRBV5-1 and TRBJ2-7, with 10 bases that match TRBD2. The CDR3 sequence is 15 residues long. J was trimmed by 1 base and V by 0 bases; bases with no gene match: 1. Germline-derived CDR1 and CDR2 are SGHRS and YFSETQ. For the CDR3, the DNA is TGCGCCAGCAGCTTGGGGACTAGCGGTTCCTACGAGCAGTACGTC. It encodes CASSLGTSGSYEQYV.

This chain connects TRBV4-2 to TRBJ2-3, with TRBD2 matching over 10 bases. Germline CDR1 and CDR2: LGHNA and YNFKEQ. The CDR3 totals 17 residues. With 1 base clipped from V and 6 bases from J, the junction kept 10 bases outside the gene matches. CDR3 loop: CASSQGAGGTKRDTQYF. The CDR3 nucleotides are TGTGCCAGCAGCCAAGGAGCGGGGGGGACCAAACGGGATACGCAGTATTTT.

The chain recombines TRBV2 with TRBJ1-2; the D is unclear. The CDR3 is 12 amino acids. Germline-derived CDR1 and CDR2 are SNHLY and FYNNEI. Deletions cut 6 bases from V and 5 bases from J, with 10 bases between. CDR3 sequence (DNA): TGTGCCAGCAGCGCAGACACTTATGGCTACACCTTC. Protein: CASSADTYGYTF.

This chain uses TRBV19 with TRBJ1-1; D is unclear. V lost 7 bases and J 3 bases, leaving 15 bases between the germline ends. Germline V gives CDR1 LNHDA, CDR2 SQIVND (reference sequence). The CDR3 runs 14 residues. In nucleotides, the CDR3 is TGTGCCAGTACCGTTCGTGCCCGGTACACTGAAGCTTTCTTT. This translates into CASTVRARYTEAFF.

V and J are TRBV11-2 and TRBJ1-2; a weak D match, TRBD1 (5 bases). CDR3 length: 12 amino acids. Germline CDR1 is SGHAT and CDR2 is FQNNGV. Trimming took off 5 bases at V and 12 bases at J, with 16 bases between the two ends. The DNA for the CDR3 is TGTGCCAGCAGCGGGACTGCGGGGAGGGACACCTTC. Translated, it gives CASSGTAGRDTF. Complete variable domain (other parts from reference TRBV11-2 and TRBJ1-2): EAGVAQSPRYKIIEKRQSVAFWCNPISGHATLYWYQQILGQGPKLLIQFQNNGVVDDSQLPKDRFSAERLKGVDSTLKIQPAKLEDSAVYLCASSGTAGRDTFGSGTRLTVV.

The chain employs TRBV7-2 and TRBJ2-5, with TRBD2 as a possible D gene (5 bases). This CDR3 has 14 amino acids. Per germline, CDR1 SGHTA and CDR2 FQGNSA. Deletions cut 1 base from V and 3 bases from J, with 9 bases between. The CDR3 protein is CASSLGASKETQYF. DNA of the CDR3: TGTGCCAGCAGCTTAGGTGCTAGCAAAGAGACCCAGTACTTC.

This clone has a single count. This chain links TRBV3-1 (or the pseudogene TRBV3-2) with TRBJ1-2; a weak D match, TRBD1 (6 bases). The germline V gene has CDR1 LGHDT and CDR2 YNNKEL (reference sequence). The CDR3 covers 15 residues. V shed 3 bases and J shed 0 bases, with 11 bases lying between them. The CDR3: CASSQGASANYGYTF. The CDR3 nucleotides are TGTGCCAGCAGCCAGGGGGCTTCAGCTAACTATGGCTACACCTTC.

The chain recombines TRBV3-1 (or the pseudogene TRBV3-2) with TRBJ2-2, with D maybe TRBD2 (5 bases). V was cut by 5 bases and J by 5 bases, with 6 bases left in between. CDR1 and CDR2 from the germline V gene are LGHDT and YNNKEL (reference sequence). The CDR3 consists of 12 residues. The CDR3 DNA reads as TGTGCCAGCAGCAGACTAACCGGGGAGCTGTTTTTT. Amino acids: CASSRLTGELFF.

This clone was seen only a few times. The genes are TRBV5-6 and TRBJ2-2, with 7 bases fitting TRBD1. This CDR3 contains 15 residues. After removal of 4 bases from V and 5 bases from J, the junction contained 8 bases not matched to a gene. Germline V CDR1 and CDR2: SGHDT, YYEEEE. In DNA, the CDR3 is TGTGCCAGCAGCGGCCAGGGGGTTGGAACCGGGGAGCTGTTTTTT. As protein: CASSGQGVGTGELFF.

This clone appeared once. V gene TRBV3-1 (or the pseudogene TRBV3-2) combines with J gene TRBJ2-1; 8 bases are a match to TRBD2. J lost 5 bases, V lost 0 bases, and 9 bases had no gene match. In germline, CDR1 is LGHDT, CDR2 YNNKEL (reference sequence). The CDR3 spans 17 residues. The DNA for the CDR3 is TGTGCCAGCAGCCAAGATCTGGGCGGGGGGACTAACAATGAGCAGTTCTTC. This sequence encodes CASSQDLGGGTNNEQFF.